This is a list of T cell receptor beta chains from one sample in a study of early T cells in non-severe SARS-CoV-2 infection. TCRdb independently ran MiXCR on the 5' RACE reads; one entry per CDR3 protein. Among over 50,000 distinct CDR3 sequences listed, approximately 9.3% were seen once. Sequenced sample: whole blood. The source is an adult who was a healthcare worker with PCR-confirmed SARS-CoV-2 infection or an uninfected control (not recorded which). CDR3s include the opening cysteine and the closing phenylalanine or tryptophan. D genes are given only for firm matches. Part of the rows lack a size; the others show once, few, many or a class for expanded clones.

abundance: many
v_gene: TRBV10-2
j_gene: TRBJ2-3
d_gene: TRBD2
len: 17
CDR3nt: TGCGCCAGCAGTGAGCATGCTAGCGGGGGCCTCACAGATACGCAGTATTTT
CDR3aa: CASSEHASGGLTDTQYF

abundance: few
v_gene: TRBV6-6
j_gene: TRBJ1-1
d_gene: -
len: 14
CDR3nt: TGTGCCAGCAATCTCGTGGGGGTGGAAACTGAAGCTTTCTTT
CDR3aa: CASNLVGVETEAFF

abundance: many
v_gene: TRBV29-1
j_gene: TRBJ1-3
d_gene: -
len: 10
CDR3nt: TGCAGCGTTGGGGGGGACACCATATATTTT
CDR3aa: CSVGGDTIYF

abundance: many
v_gene: TRBV5-1
j_gene: TRBJ1-5
d_gene: -
len: 14
CDR3nt: TGCGCCAGCAGCGCCGGGTCCCTAAATCAGCCCCAGCATTTT
CDR3aa: CASSAGSLNQPQHF

abundance: many
v_gene: TRBV5-1
j_gene: TRBJ1-1
d_gene: -
len: 13
CDR3nt: TGTGCCAGCAGCTTAGGGATGAACACTGAAGCTTTCTTT
CDR3aa: CASSLGMNTEAFF

abundance: many
v_gene: TRBV20-1
j_gene: TRBJ2-5
d_gene: -
len: 15
CDR3nt: TGCAGTGCTAGGACCGTAGGAGTTCGGAAAGAGACCCAGTACTTC
CDR3aa: CSARTVGVRKETQYF

abundance: -
v_gene: TRBV7-3
j_gene: TRBJ1-6
d_gene: -
len: 13
CDR3nt: TGTGCCAGCAGCTTAGGGGTCAATTCACCCCTCCACTTT
CDR3aa: CASSLGVNSPLHF

abundance: many
v_gene: TRBV7-9
j_gene: TRBJ2-2
d_gene: -
len: 13
CDR3nt: TGTGCCAGCAGCTTAGATCTGTCCGGGGAGCTGTTTTTT
CDR3aa: CASSLDLSGELFF

abundance: many
v_gene: TRBV6-1
j_gene: TRBJ2-3
d_gene: TRBD1
len: 18
CDR3nt: TGTGCCAGCAGTGAAAGGGGGGACAGGGTAATAGGTCCGGATACGCAGTATTTT
CDR3aa: CASSERGDRVIGPDTQYF

abundance: -
v_gene: TRBV12-5
j_gene: TRBJ2-1
d_gene: TRBD1
len: 14
CDR3nt: TGTGCTAGCAACCGGGACAGGGTTTTGAATGAGCAGTTCTTC
CDR3aa: CASNRDRVLNEQFF

abundance: -
v_gene: TRBV28
j_gene: TRBJ1-5
d_gene: -
len: 13
CDR3nt: TGTGCCAGCTATCGGGGGAACAATCAGCCCCAGCATTTT
CDR3aa: CASYRGNNQPQHF

abundance: many
v_gene: TRBV10-3
j_gene: TRBJ1-2
d_gene: TRBD1
len: 17
CDR3nt: TGTGCCATCAGTGAAAGATTCGCTGGACAGGGGAACTATGGCTACACCTTC
CDR3aa: CAISERFAGQGNYGYTF

abundance: few
v_gene: TRBV12-3/TRBV12-4
j_gene: TRBJ2-5
d_gene: -
len: 15
CDR3nt: TGTGCCAGCAGTTCCCCTGGCTTAGGGAGGGAGACCCAGTACTTC
CDR3aa: CASSSPGLGRETQYF

abundance: few
v_gene: TRBV7-6
j_gene: TRBJ2-1
d_gene: -
len: 15
CDR3nt: TGTGCCAGCAGCTTAGCGGGGGGCGGACTCAATGAGCAGTTCTTC
CDR3aa: CASSLAGGGLNEQFF

abundance: many
v_gene: TRBV27
j_gene: TRBJ1-6
d_gene: -
len: 13
CDR3nt: TGTGCCAGCAGACCTGGTATCGGTTCACCCCTCCACTTT
CDR3aa: CASRPGIGSPLHF

abundance: many
v_gene: TRBV9
j_gene: TRBJ2-2
d_gene: -
len: 13
CDR3nt: TGTGCCAGCAGCGGACAGGCTCGCGGGGAGCTGTTTTTT
CDR3aa: CASSGQARGELFF

abundance: few
v_gene: TRBV7-6
j_gene: TRBJ2-1
d_gene: TRBD2
len: 15
CDR3nt: TGTGCCAGCAGCTTTAGCGGGTCCTCCTACAATGAGCAGTTCTTC
CDR3aa: CASSFSGSSYNEQFF

abundance: -
v_gene: TRBV12-3/TRBV12-4
j_gene: TRBJ2-5
d_gene: -
len: 14
CDR3nt: TGTGCCAGCAGTTTTGATCAGGGGCCGGAGACCCAGTACTTC
CDR3aa: CASSFDQGPETQYF

abundance: few
v_gene: TRBV3-1
j_gene: TRBJ1-1
d_gene: TRBD1
len: 15
CDR3nt: TGTGCCAGCAGCACAGGGACAGGGGGCCGGACTGAAGCTTTCTTT
CDR3aa: CASSTGTGGRTEAFF